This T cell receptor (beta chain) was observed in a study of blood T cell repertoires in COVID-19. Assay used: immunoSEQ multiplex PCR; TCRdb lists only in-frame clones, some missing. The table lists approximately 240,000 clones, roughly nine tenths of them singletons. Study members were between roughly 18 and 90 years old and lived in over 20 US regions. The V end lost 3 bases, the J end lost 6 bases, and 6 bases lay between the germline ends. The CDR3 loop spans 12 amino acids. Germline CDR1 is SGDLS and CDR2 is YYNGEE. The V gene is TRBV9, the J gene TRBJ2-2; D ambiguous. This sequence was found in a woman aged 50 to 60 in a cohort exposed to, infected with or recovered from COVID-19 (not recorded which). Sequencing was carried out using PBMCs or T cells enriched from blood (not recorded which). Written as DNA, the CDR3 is TGTGCCAGCAGCGCCGTCCCCGGGGAGCTGTTTTTT. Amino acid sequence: CASSAVPGELFF.